These T cell receptor beta chains were read from a single sample in a study of beta chain features in type 1 diabetes. Measured with immunoSEQ multiplex PCR; TCRdb has only the in-frame clones, and not every one. The sample holds around 240,000 clones, over 8.5% seen once. Sequencing was done on a sample of naive CD4+ T cells from blood. These receptor sequences come from a woman under 30 in good health. Both conserved end residues are part of each CDR3. Each record gives: D gene, J gene, V gene, clone size, CDR3 DNA, CDR3 protein. The D gene is left open where the match is weak. The size of a clone is reported for some rows only, either as once, few or many, or as a class for expanded clones.

d_gene: .; j_gene: TRBJ2-7; v_gene: TRBV6-1; abundance: few; CDR3nt: TGTGCCAGCATTTACGAGGGAATGTACGAGCAGTACTTC; CDR3aa: CASIYEGMYEQYF
d_gene: TRBD2; j_gene: TRBJ2-1; v_gene: TRBV27; abundance: .; CDR3nt: TGTGCCAGCAGTCTGTTACGGACTAGCGGGAGCAATGAGCAGTTCTTC; CDR3aa: CASSLLRTSGSNEQFF
d_gene: .; j_gene: TRBJ2-2; v_gene: TRBV28; abundance: few; CDR3nt: TGTGCCAGCAGTTTATACGGCACCGGGGAGCTGTTTTTT; CDR3aa: CASSLYGTGELFF
d_gene: .; j_gene: TRBJ1-1; v_gene: TRBV28; abundance: few; CDR3nt: TGTGCCAGCAGTTTTATCGGCGGGGAGGCTTTCTTT; CDR3aa: CASSFIGGEAFF
d_gene: .; j_gene: TRBJ1-1; v_gene: TRBV29-1; abundance: .; CDR3nt: TGCAGCGTTGGCCGGGACACGGGATTTCACACTGAAGCTTTCTTT; CDR3aa: CSVGRDTGFHTEAFF
d_gene: TRBD2; j_gene: TRBJ2-1; v_gene: TRBV28; abundance: .; CDR3nt: TGTGCCAGCAGTTTATGGGTTAGCGGGAGCTCCTACAATGAGCAGTTCTTC; CDR3aa: CASSLWVSGSSYNEQFF
d_gene: .; j_gene: TRBJ1-1; v_gene: TRBV29-1; abundance: few; CDR3nt: TGCAGCGTCCAGGGTATGAACACTGAAGCTTTCTTT; CDR3aa: CSVQGMNTEAFF
d_gene: .; j_gene: TRBJ2-7; v_gene: TRBV20-1; abundance: few; CDR3nt: TGCAGTGCCACAGACCAACGCGAGCAGTACTTC; CDR3aa: CSATDQREQYF
d_gene: TRBD2; j_gene: TRBJ2-5; v_gene: TRBV5-1; abundance: .; CDR3nt: TGCGCCAGCAGCTCCTTATGGGGGGGAGAGACCCAGTACTTC; CDR3aa: CASSSLWGGETQYF
d_gene: TRBD1; j_gene: TRBJ1-1; v_gene: TRBV7-2; abundance: .; CDR3nt: TGTGCCAGCAGCCAAGGGACAGGGGCGAACACTGAAGCTTTCTTT; CDR3aa: CASSQGTGANTEAFF
d_gene: .; j_gene: TRBJ2-7; v_gene: TRBV6-5; abundance: few; CDR3nt: TGTGCCAGCAGTTACTCATTCGTGGGAGCCGCCTACGAGCAGTACTTC; CDR3aa: CASSYSFVGAAYEQYF
d_gene: TRBD1; j_gene: TRBJ2-1; v_gene: TRBV10-1; abundance: few; CDR3nt: TGCGCCAGCAGTACTGGACAGGGGTCCCCCCAGCAGTTCTTC; CDR3aa: CASSTGQGSPQQFF
d_gene: .; j_gene: TRBJ2-3; v_gene: TRBV7-9; abundance: few; CDR3nt: TGTGCCAGCAGCCCCGGGGTTTCCCCAGATACGCAGTATTTT; CDR3aa: CASSPGVSPDTQYF
d_gene: .; j_gene: TRBJ2-4; v_gene: TRBV4-1; abundance: .; CDR3nt: TGCGCCAGCAGCCAAGACAGGCGAGCCAAAAACATTCAGTACTTC; CDR3aa: CASSQDRRAKNIQYF
d_gene: .; j_gene: TRBJ2-7; v_gene: TRBV27; abundance: .; CDR3nt: TGTGCCAGCAGTATGACCGGGAGGGGGCGGGACGAGCAGTACTTC; CDR3aa: CASSMTGRGRDEQYF
d_gene: .; j_gene: TRBJ1-2; v_gene: TRBV10-3; abundance: few; CDR3nt: TGTGCCATCAGTGGGGATGATCGCGACAGGCTCGGGGGCTACACCTTC; CDR3aa: CAISGDDRDRLGGYTF
d_gene: .; j_gene: TRBJ1-6; v_gene: TRBV7-2; abundance: .; CDR3nt: TGTGCCAGCAGCTTAGCGGACAGCGGAAATTCACCCCTCCACTTT; CDR3aa: CASSLADSGNSPLHF
d_gene: TRBD2; j_gene: TRBJ2-5; v_gene: TRBV6-1; abundance: .; CDR3nt: TGTGCCAGCAGTGAACCCAAGCGGGAGGCGACCCAGTACTTC; CDR3aa: CASSEPKREATQYF
d_gene: .; j_gene: TRBJ2-3; v_gene: TRBV9; abundance: few; CDR3nt: TGTGCCAGCAGCCTCACAGGGAGCACAGATACGCAGTATTTT; CDR3aa: CASSLTGSTDTQYF
d_gene: .; j_gene: TRBJ1-5; v_gene: TRBV19; abundance: .; CDR3nt: TGTGCCAGTAGACAGTTCGATAGCAATCAGCCCCAGCATTTT; CDR3aa: CASRQFDSNQPQHF
d_gene: .; j_gene: TRBJ1-1; v_gene: TRBV5-1; abundance: .; CDR3nt: TGCGCCAGCAGCTTGCAGTTGAACACTGAAGCTTTCTTT; CDR3aa: CASSLQLNTEAFF
d_gene: .; j_gene: TRBJ2-1; v_gene: TRBV7-6; abundance: .; CDR3nt: TGTGCCAGCAGCTTAATTCCGGGATCCGCCTACAATGAGCAGTTCTTC; CDR3aa: CASSLIPGSAYNEQFF
d_gene: .; j_gene: TRBJ2-7; v_gene: TRBV11-2; abundance: .; CDR3nt: TGTGCCAGCAGCTTAGATCCTCGACGGACAGTGGGCTACGAGCAGTACTTC; CDR3aa: CASSLDPRRTVGYEQYF
d_gene: TRBD1; j_gene: TRBJ1-1; v_gene: TRBV19; abundance: .; CDR3nt: TGTGCCAGTAGTATACACAGGGGGAACACTGAAGCTTTCTTT; CDR3aa: CASSIHRGNTEAFF
d_gene: .; j_gene: TRBJ2-7; v_gene: TRBV4-2; abundance: few; CDR3nt: TGTGCCAGCAGCCAAGTGACCGGGAAGGTTCCTGTGGAGCAGTACTTC; CDR3aa: CASSQVTGKVPVEQYF
d_gene: .; j_gene: TRBJ1-6; v_gene: TRBV6-5; abundance: .; CDR3nt: TGTGCCAGCAGTTACTTTACAGGGACGAATTCACCCCTCCACTTT; CDR3aa: CASSYFTGTNSPLHF
d_gene: TRBD2; j_gene: TRBJ2-7; v_gene: TRBV25-1; abundance: .; CDR3nt: TGTGCCAGCAGTGGGAACAGCGGGAGCCACGAGCAGTACTTC; CDR3aa: CASSGNSGSHEQYF
d_gene: TRBD1; j_gene: TRBJ1-4; v_gene: TRBV19; abundance: .; CDR3nt: TGTGCCAGTAGTGCCTATTCCGGGACAGGGGATGAAAAACTGTTTTTT; CDR3aa: CASSAYSGTGDEKLFF
d_gene: TRBD2; j_gene: TRBJ2-1; v_gene: TRBV6-1; abundance: .; CDR3nt: TGTGCCAGCCGAAGACTAGCGCAATCCAATGAGCAGTTCTTC; CDR3aa: CASRRLAQSNEQFF
d_gene: .; j_gene: TRBJ2-3; v_gene: TRBV9; abundance: .; CDR3nt: TGTGCCAGCAGCGTTTTGGGGAGTAGCACAGATACGCAGTATTTT; CDR3aa: CASSVLGSSTDTQYF
d_gene: TRBD1; j_gene: TRBJ2-4; v_gene: TRBV19; abundance: .; CDR3nt: TGTGCCAGTAGTATCGAAAACAGGGGTCAGTACTTC; CDR3aa: CASSIENRGQYF
d_gene: TRBD2; j_gene: TRBJ2-3; v_gene: TRBV6-4; abundance: .; CDR3nt: TGTGCCAGCAGTCGAGGACTAGCGGGATTGGGGACAGATACGCAGTATTTT; CDR3aa: CASSRGLAGLGTDTQYF
d_gene: TRBD2; j_gene: TRBJ2-3; v_gene: TRBV19; abundance: .; CDR3nt: TGTGCCAGTAGACTAGCGGGGGCTGGGACAGATACGCAGTATTTT; CDR3aa: CASRLAGAGTDTQYF
d_gene: .; j_gene: TRBJ2-2; v_gene: TRBV19; abundance: .; CDR3nt: TGTGCCAGTAGGGCGGGGCGAGGGGACGCCGGGGAGCTGTTTTTT; CDR3aa: CASRAGRGDAGELFF
d_gene: TRBD2; j_gene: TRBJ2-3; v_gene: TRBV7-2; abundance: few; CDR3nt: TGTGCCAGCAGCGGACCCGGGACTAGCGGGAGAAGTGGAGATACGCAGTATTTT; CDR3aa: CASSGPGTSGRSGDTQYF
d_gene: TRBD1; j_gene: TRBJ2-4; v_gene: TRBV28; abundance: .; CDR3nt: TGTGCCAGCAGTTTGGGGACAGTTAAAAACATTCAGTACTTC; CDR3aa: CASSLGTVKNIQYF
d_gene: TRBD2; j_gene: TRBJ2-1; v_gene: TRBV9; abundance: few; CDR3nt: TGTGCCAGCAGCGTAGTGGCTAGCGGGGGGGGTGAGCAGTTCTTC; CDR3aa: CASSVVASGGGEQFF
d_gene: TRBD2; j_gene: TRBJ2-5; v_gene: TRBV10-3; abundance: few; CDR3nt: TGTGCCATCAGTGGTCTAGCGGGAGGGTTAGGGCAAGAGACCCAGTACTTC; CDR3aa: CAISGLAGGLGQETQYF
d_gene: .; j_gene: TRBJ1-4; v_gene: TRBV5-8; abundance: .; CDR3nt: TGTGCCACTTTACGAGGAAAACTGTTTTTT; CDR3aa: CATLRGKLFF
d_gene: .; j_gene: TRBJ1-6; v_gene: TRBV6-1; abundance: .; CDR3nt: TGTGCCGGTAGAGGACGGGGAAAGAATTCACCCCTCCACTTT; CDR3aa: CAGRGRGKNSPLHF
d_gene: TRBD1; j_gene: TRBJ2-3; v_gene: TRBV4-1; abundance: few; CDR3nt: TGCGCCAGCAACTGGGGGGACAGGGACGCAGATACGCAGTATTTT; CDR3aa: CASNWGDRDADTQYF
d_gene: TRBD1; j_gene: TRBJ1-2; v_gene: TRBV30; abundance: few; CDR3nt: TGTGCCTGGACGGACAGGGGGCGCAGCTATGGCTACACCTTC; CDR3aa: CAWTDRGRSYGYTF
d_gene: TRBD1; j_gene: TRBJ2-1; v_gene: TRBV5-6; abundance: few; CDR3nt: TGTGCCAGCAGCTTGAGACAGGGGGTTTACAATGAGCAGTTCTTC; CDR3aa: CASSLRQGVYNEQFF
d_gene: .; j_gene: TRBJ2-7; v_gene: TRBV28; abundance: .; CDR3nt: TGTGCCAGCAGTTCGGCGGGGCCAACCTACGAGCAGTACTTC; CDR3aa: CASSSAGPTYEQYF
d_gene: .; j_gene: TRBJ1-2; v_gene: TRBV12-5; abundance: few; CDR3nt: TGTGCTAGTGGTCCCTTAGACTATGGCTACACCTTC; CDR3aa: CASGPLDYGYTF
d_gene: .; j_gene: TRBJ1-2; v_gene: TRBV6-6; abundance: .; CDR3nt: TGTGCCAGCACAACAGGGATCTATGGCTACACCTTC; CDR3aa: CASTTGIYGYTF
d_gene: .; j_gene: TRBJ1-3; v_gene: TRBV18; abundance: .; CDR3nt: TGTGCCAGCTCACCACCGGGCGGGCACTCTGGAAACACCATATATTTT; CDR3aa: CASSPPGGHSGNTIYF
d_gene: .; j_gene: TRBJ1-1; v_gene: TRBV30; abundance: .; CDR3nt: TGTGCCTGCCGGACAGTGAACACTGAAGCTTTCTTT; CDR3aa: CACRTVNTEAFF
d_gene: TRBD1; j_gene: TRBJ2-5; v_gene: TRBV30; abundance: .; CDR3nt: TGTGCCTGGTATCCGGGACAGCTACTTCAAGAGACCCAGTACTTC; CDR3aa: CAWYPGQLLQETQYF
d_gene: .; j_gene: TRBJ1-3; v_gene: TRBV6-1; abundance: .; CDR3nt: TGTGCCAGCAGTGAAAGCGGAAACACCATATATTTT; CDR3aa: CASSESGNTIYF
d_gene: TRBD2; j_gene: TRBJ2-5; v_gene: TRBV29-1; abundance: few; CDR3nt: TGCAGCGTGGGGCGACTAGCGGGAGGAAAAGAGACCCAGTACTTC; CDR3aa: CSVGRLAGGKETQYF
d_gene: .; j_gene: TRBJ2-7; v_gene: TRBV4-1; abundance: few; CDR3nt: TGCGCCAGCAGCCAAGAGAGAATCAGCGGTTACGAGCAGTACTTC; CDR3aa: CASSQERISGYEQYF
d_gene: .; j_gene: TRBJ2-3; v_gene: TRBV18; abundance: few; CDR3nt: TGTGCCAGCTCACCAAGCAGGGGCACAGATACGCAGTATTTT; CDR3aa: CASSPSRGTDTQYF
d_gene: TRBD1; j_gene: TRBJ2-7; v_gene: TRBV18; abundance: few; CDR3nt: TGTGCCAGCTCCCTGGGACAGCAATCCTACGAGCAGTACTTC; CDR3aa: CASSLGQQSYEQYF
d_gene: .; j_gene: TRBJ1-2; v_gene: TRBV10-2; abundance: .; CDR3nt: TGCGCCAGCAGTGAAGGCCCTAGCTATGGCTACACCTTC; CDR3aa: CASSEGPSYGYTF
d_gene: .; j_gene: TRBJ1-5; v_gene: TRBV15; abundance: few; CDR3nt: TGTGCCACCAGCAGAGGGGCACGGTATAGCAATCAGCCCCAGCATTTT; CDR3aa: CATSRGARYSNQPQHF
d_gene: .; j_gene: TRBJ1-1; v_gene: TRBV5-4; abundance: .; CDR3nt: TGTGCCAGCAGCACAAAAGTAGACGGGTCTGGTGAAGCTTTCTTT; CDR3aa: CASSTKVDGSGEAFF